The 3 T cell receptor beta chains given below trace back to one sample, sequenced in a study of blood T cell repertoires in COVID-19. Using immunoSEQ multiplex PCR, the repertoire was profiled, and TCRdb retains in-frame clones only, with some absent. The table includes around 71,000 clones, 83% detected once. Sequencing input: peripheral blood. The receptors were sampled from a man younger than 40 with COVID-19, enrolled during active disease.

The chain joins TRBV3-1 (or the pseudogene TRBV3-2) to TRBJ1-2, with D unclear. Germline V lookup: CDR1 LGHDT, CDR2 YNNKEL (reference sequence). The CDR3 sequence is 13 residues long. Trimming shortened V by 0 bases and J by 4 bases, and 6 bases separated the two germline ends. The CDR3 loop reads CASSQEPVYGYTF. DNA of the CDR3: TGTGCCAGCAGCCAAGAGCCGGTCTATGGCTACACCTTC.

V gene TRBV11-1 combines with J gene TRBJ1-1; TRBD1 might be the D (5 bases). This CDR3 region has 13 residues. V was pared by 4 bases and J by 1 base, with 7 bases between. Per the germline V gene, CDR1 is SGHAT and CDR2 is FQDESV (reference sequence). CDR3 protein: CASSSQGNTEAFF. The DNA for the CDR3 is TGTGCCAGCAGCTCGCAGGGGAACACTGAAGCTTTCTTT.

The chain combines TRBV19 with TRBJ1-5; 9 nucleotides match TRBD1. Germline CDR1 is LNHDA and CDR2 is SQIVND (reference sequence). The trim removed 5 bases at V and 7 bases at J, leaving 9 bases unmatched. The CDR3 consists of 15 residues. CDR3 in DNA: TGTGCCAGTAGTGCCCAAGACAGGGGGGTACAGCCCCAGCATTTT. Amino acids: CASSAQDRGVQPQHF.